These 23 T cell receptor beta chains were sequenced from one sample in a study of blood T cell repertoires in COVID-19. Only in-frame clones appear in the TCRdb table, and some are missing; sequencing was by immunoSEQ multiplex PCR. The sample includes some 140,000 clones, 80% to 85% of them seen just once. The sequenced sample was PBMCs or T cells enriched from blood (not recorded which). These receptors were collected from a man aged 35 to 55 with acute COVID-19.

The chain uses TRBV7-2 and TRBJ2-7; D is possibly TRBD1 (6 bases). The CDR3 extends over 15 amino acids. Germline V gene data show CDR1 as SGHTA and CDR2 as FQGNSA. V was clipped by 1 base and J by 6 bases, with 16 bases between them. CDR3 DNA: TGTGCCAGCAGCTTAGGCATGGCACAGGGCCGCGAGCAGTACTTC. This codes for CASSLGMAQGREQYF.

Here the CDR3 DNA reads TGTGCCAGCAGTTTAGGAAAGCAATGGGGCTACACCTTC. Translated: CASSLGKQWGYTF. This chain connects TRBV12-3 or TRBV12-4 to TRBJ1-2, with D hard to call. This CDR3 spans 13 amino acids. Trimming removed 1 base at V and 8 bases at J, with 11 bases between.

The V gene is TRBV30, the J gene TRBJ1-3; 7 nucleotides agree with TRBD1. V shed 4 bases and J 0 bases; nucleotides not matched to a gene: 9. Germline values: CDR1 GTSNPN, CDR2 SVGIG (reference sequence). The CDR3 has 16 residues. This CDR3 is CAWTQGQASSGNTIYF. DNA for the CDR3: TGTGCCTGGACCCAAGGACAGGCGAGCTCTGGAAACACCATATATTTT.

The table lists this clone with a few counts. CDR3 sequence (DNA): TGTGCCAGCAGTTACAACGGAGCCCTGAACACTGAAGCTTTCTTT. It encodes CASSYNGALNTEAFF. The chain couples TRBV6-2 or TRBV6-3 to TRBJ1-1; no reliable D call. CDR3 length equals 15 residues. Per germline, CDR1 MNHEY and CDR2 SVGEGT. V lost 2 bases and J 0 bases, leaving 10 bases between the germline ends.

The V and J genes are TRBV18 and TRBJ1-6; perhaps TRBD1 as D (6 bases). Trimming left V 3 bases short and J 0 bases short, with 15 bases between. In germline, CDR1 is KGHSH, CDR2 LQKENI. The CDR3 length is 18 residues. The DNA for the CDR3 is TGTGCCAGCTCACCCTCACCGGGACAATACTCCTATAATTCACCCCTCCACTTT. This gives the protein CASSPSPGQYSYNSPLHF. Combining the CDR3 with reference TRBV18 and TRBJ1-6 gives the whole variable domain NAGVMQNPRHLVRRRGQEARLRCSPMKGHSHVYWYRQLPEEGLKFMVYLQKENIIDESGMPKERFSAEFPKEGPSILRIQQVVRGDSAAYFCASSPSPGQYSYNSPLHFGNGTRLTVT.

V and J are TRBV9 and TRBJ2-2, with D possibly TRBD1 on 6 matching bases. Germline V gene lookup returns CDR1 SGDLS and CDR2 YYNGEE. Trimming shortened V by 1 base and J by 6 bases, and 13 bases separated the two germline ends. The CDR3 spans 15 residues. CDR3 DNA: TGTGCCAGCAGCGTACAGGGGACGGTCGCCGGGGAGCTGTTTTTT. Amino acid sequence: CASSVQGTVAGELFF.

This chain uses TRBV18 with TRBJ1-5; 8 positions agree with TRBD1. With 2 bases clipped from V and 7 bases from J, the junction kept 7 bases outside the gene matches. The CDR3 spans 15 residues. Per germline, CDR1 KGHSH and CDR2 LQKENI. CDR3 protein: CASSPGQGTGQPQHF. For the CDR3, the DNA is TGTGCCAGCTCACCAGGACAGGGTACTGGACAGCCCCAGCATTTT.

V and J are TRBV27 and TRBJ2-2; 7 bases map to TRBD1. This CDR3 is built from 18 residues. V lost 4 bases, J lost 5 bases, and 16 bases stayed unmatched. Germline-derived CDR1 and CDR2 are MNHEY and SMNVEV (reference sequence). CDR3 protein: CASSSRFREGARTGELFF. CDR3 in DNA: TGTGCCAGCAGTTCTAGATTTCGAGAGGGGGCGCGAACCGGGGAGCTGTTTTTT.

The chain links TRBV27 to TRBJ2-7, with D perhaps TRBD2 (5 bases). Trimming took 4 bases from V and 4 from J, leaving 17 bases between them. The germline V gene encodes CDR1 MNHEY and CDR2 SMNVEV (reference sequence). This CDR3 has 15 residues. CDR3 DNA: TGTGCCAGCAGTTCAAGAGGTGTACGGGGATACGAGCAGTACTTC. Translated, it gives CASSSRGVRGYEQYF.

The chain uses TRBV4-3 and TRBJ2-7; 7 bases align to TRBD2. V lost 4 bases and J lost 7; bases outside the gene matches: 7. The V gene's germline CDR1 is LGHNA and CDR2 YSLEER. This CDR3 comprises 13 residues. The CDR3 coding sequence is TGCGCCAGCAGCCTTTCACAGCGGGGAGAGCAGTACTTC. Amino acid sequence: CASSLSQRGEQYF.

The V and J genes are TRBV27 and TRBJ2-4; 7 bases match TRBD1. Losses at the gene ends were 0 bases for V and 0 bases for J; bases not matched to a gene: 8. CDR3 length: 18 residues. Germline loops: CDR1 MNHEY, CDR2 SMNVEV (reference sequence). The CDR3 here is CASSLSGTANLAKNIQYF. The CDR3 DNA reads as TGTGCCAGCAGTTTATCGGGGACAGCGAATTTAGCCAAAAACATTCAGTACTTC.

The CDR3 here is CASSQGLAGNYEQYF. The CDR3 nucleotides read TGCGCCAGCAGCCAAGGACTAGCGGGGAACTACGAGCAGTACTTC. The V and J genes are TRBV4-3 and TRBJ2-7; 11 bases agree with TRBD2. Germline V gene sequence: CDR1 LGHNA, CDR2 YSLEER. The V gene end was trimmed by 1 base and the J gene end by 3 bases; junction bases not matched to a gene: 2. This CDR3 region has 15 residues.

This chain uses TRBV6-5 with TRBJ1-2; the match to TRBD1 covers 9 bases. The CDR3 covers 13 residues. The V and J ends lost 6 bases and 5 bases, in that order; junction bases with no gene match: 4. Germline V CDR1 and CDR2: MNHEY, SVGAGI. The CDR3 DNA is TGTGCCAGCAGGGGGACAGGGTGGTATGGCTACACCTTC. Translating it yields CASRGTGWYGYTF.

The V gene is TRBV2, the J gene TRBJ2-3; 12 bases are a match to TRBD2. V gave up 7 bases and J gave up 8 bases; unmatched junction bases: 10. The germline V gene encodes CDR1 SNHLY and CDR2 FYNNEI. The CDR3 is made up of 15 amino acids. The CDR3 DNA reads TGTGCCAGCACGCTAGCGGGGGGGCAAGGAGGTACGCAGTATTTT. Its translation: CASTLAGGQGGTQYF.

The J gene is TRBJ1-4, the V gene TRBV19; D possibly corresponds to TRBD1 (5 bases). Trimming shortened V by 4 bases and J by 10 bases, and 10 bases separated the two germline ends. The CDR3 consists of 12 residues. Germline CDR1 and CDR2: LNHDA and SQIVND (reference sequence). The CDR3, as DNA: TGTGCCAGTAGTACAGGGTCGGCAAAACTGTTTTTT. Translating gives CASSTGSAKLFF.

V is TRBV29-1 and J is TRBJ1-2; 9 bases fit TRBD1. After removal of 2 bases from V and 1 base from J, the junction contained 2 bases not matched to a gene. Germline V gene sequence: CDR1 SQVTM, CDR2 ANQGSEA. This CDR3 comprises 14 residues. The CDR3 region has the DNA TGCAGCGTTGAAACAGGGGGCGGTAACTATGGCTACACCTTC. Its translation: CSVETGGGNYGYTF.

The rearrangement uses TRBV29-1 and TRBJ2-1; 8 bases fit TRBD1. Germline CDR1 is SQVTM and CDR2 is ANQGSEA. V dropped 6 bases and J dropped 4; count of bases not matched to a gene: 8. CDR3 size: 14 residues. The CDR3 nucleotides read TGCAGCGTCGCTCCGGGACAGGAGTACAATGAGCAGTTCTTC. This translates into CSVAPGQEYNEQFF.

V gene TRBV11-2 combines with J gene TRBJ2-2, with TRBD1 identical over 7 bases. CDR1 and CDR2 (germline): SGHAT, FQNNGV. After removal of 4 bases from V and 2 bases from J, the junction contained 10 bases not matched to a gene. CDR3 length: 17 residues. The CDR3 loop is CASSSRWGTENTGELFF. The CDR3 nucleotides read TGTGCCAGCAGCTCCAGATGGGGGACAGAAAACACCGGGGAGCTGTTTTTT.

The chain joins TRBV18 to TRBJ2-3, with TRBD2 as a possible D gene (5 bases). V lost 2 bases and J 2 bases, leaving 14 bases between the germline ends. The CDR3 extends over 16 amino acids. The germline CDR1 and CDR2 sequences are KGHSH and LQKENI. CDR3 nucleotides: TGTGCCAGCTCACCAGCCGGGCGGGCGATCACAGATACGCAGTATTTT. This gives the protein CASSPAGRAITDTQYF.

The V call is TRBV2, the J call TRBJ1-5; weak D call: TRBD1 (5 bases). Per germline, CDR1 SNHLY and CDR2 FYNNEI. Trimming took 7 bases from V and 5 from J, leaving 15 bases between them. The CDR3 length is 14 residues. CDR3 nucleotide sequence: TGTGCCAGCATTGGTTGGGGCGCCGATCAGCCCCAGCATTTT. As protein: CASIGWGADQPQHF.

This rearrangement joins TRBV5-4 to TRBJ2-1; D is perhaps TRBD2 (5 bases). CDR1 and CDR2 (germline): SGHNT, YYREEE (reference sequence). The CDR3 loop spans 16 amino acids. Deletions cut 1 base from V and 7 bases from J, with 18 bases between. CDR3 residues: CASSLLSSPGVNEQFF. In DNA, the CDR3 is TGTGCCAGCAGCTTGTTATCCAGCCCCGGGGTAAATGAGCAGTTCTTC. The full variable domain, with the rest looked up from reference TRBV5-4 and TRBJ2-1, is ETGVTQSPTHLIKTRGQQVTLRCSSQSGHNTVSWYQQALGQGPQFIFQYYREEENGRGNFPPRFSGLQFPNYSSELNVNALELDDSALYLCASSLLSSPGVNEQFFGPGTRLTVL.

The chain employs TRBV11-2 and TRBJ2-4; D perhaps matches TRBD2 (6 bases). V was shortened by 0 bases and J by 5 bases, with 17 bases between the two germline ends. This CDR3 contains 17 residues. Germline V CDR1 and CDR2: SGHAT, FQNNGV. The CDR3 region is CASSLDGQRALQNIQYF. CDR3 coding DNA: TGTGCCAGCAGCTTAGATGGGCAGCGGGCGCTTCAAAACATTCAGTACTTC.

The genes are TRBV29-1 and TRBJ2-1; 10 bases are a match to TRBD1. J lost 2 bases, V lost 6 bases, and 1 base had no gene match. The CDR3 spans 13 residues. Germline CDR1 reads SQVTM; CDR2 reads ANQGSEA. Written as DNA, the CDR3 is TGCAGCGTGGGACAGGGGACCTACAATGAGCAGTTCTTC. This codes for CSVGQGTYNEQFF.